This passage covers 14 T cell receptor beta chains from one sample sequenced in a study of T-cell reconstitution after alpha-beta-depleted transplantation in children. Library preparation (for TCRbeta) was performed with unique molecular identifiers. TCRdb reanalysed the PCR reads using MiXCR and keeps one entry per CDR3 protein. The data show 450,000 to 500,000 distinct CDR3 sequences, about an eighth seen once. Sequenced here: PBMCs from the stem cell graft donor, sampled from the stem cell graft. The source of these receptors is a human donor who donated a stem cell graft to a child with combined immunodeficiency.

This clonotype was detected a few times. The CDR3 nucleotides are TGTGCCAGCAGCCTTAGCGGGGGGGTTAGCACAGATACGCAGTATTTT. Translation gives CASSLSGGVSTDTQYF. This chain uses TRBV7-3 with TRBJ2-3; 11 nucleotides align to TRBD2. The CDR3 totals 16 residues. The germline CDR1 and CDR2 sequences are SGHTA and FQGTGA. The V and J ends lost 5 bases and 0 bases, in that order; junction bases with no gene match: 4.

The gene calls are TRBV3-1 and TRBJ2-3, with D perhaps matching TRBD2 (6 bases). The CDR3 runs to 17 residues. Germline values: CDR1 LGHDT, CDR2 YNNKEL (reference sequence). The germline V and J ends were trimmed by 0 bases and 4 bases, with 17 bases remaining between them. CDR3 DNA sequence: TGTGCCAGCAGCCAAGATTTCGGGGGAGGACACGCAGATACGCAGTATTTT. Protein sequence: CASSQDFGGGHADTQYF.

This clonotype was observed at least ten times. The chain combines TRBV27 with TRBJ2-7; D remains unclear. Trimming cost V 6 bases and J 6 bases, with 12 bases left between them. Germline CDR1 and CDR2: MNHEY and SMNVEV (reference sequence). The CDR3 sequence is 12 residues long. CDR3 sequence (DNA): TGTGCCAGCAGCTCAGAGATCGGCGAGCAGTACTTC. Protein: CASSSEIGEQYF.

This clonotype was counted between two and nine times. This chain links TRBV29-1 with TRBJ2-3; D possibly matches TRBD1 or TRBD2 (6 bases each). The CDR3 has 14 residues. Germline assignment: CDR1 SQVTM and CDR2 ANQGSEA. V gave up 4 bases and J gave up 4 bases, with 15 bases separating them. In DNA, the CDR3 is TGCAGCGTTGTGGAGGGGGGTTTGCCAGATACGCAGTATTTT. It translates to CSVVEGGLPDTQYF.

This clonotype was detected a few times. The rearrangement uses TRBV18 and TRBJ1-6, with a possible D match to TRBD1 (5 bases). Trimming shortened V by 3 bases and J by 1 base, and 16 bases separated the two germline ends. Germline V CDR1 and CDR2: KGHSH, LQKENI. There are 18 residues in the CDR3. CDR3 sequence (DNA): TGTGCCAGCTCACCCGGAGCTGGTCGGGGGTCCTATAATTCACCCCTCCACTTT. Protein product: CASSPGAGRGSYNSPLHF.

This chain uses TRBV6-1 with TRBJ1-5; 8 bases match TRBD1. The CDR3 loop spans 16 amino acids. Germline V gene sequence: CDR1 MNHNS, CDR2 SASEGT. With V trimmed by 6 bases and J by 1 base, 8 bases remained unmatched. CDR3 protein: CASSPRTGYSNQPQHF. The CDR3 DNA sequence: TGTGCCAGCAGCCCAAGGACAGGGTACAGCAATCAGCCCCAGCATTTT.

A remark on this clonotype: Mismatch with germline at one junction end may stem from a read error. The gene calls are TRBV20-1 and TRBJ2-5; D not resolved. This CDR3 has 12 amino acids. Germline CDR1 DFQATT, CDR2 SNEGSKA (reference sequence). The CDR3 sequence is CSASSGQETQHF. As DNA, the CDR3 is TGCAGTGCTAGTTCGGGTCAAGAGACCCAGCACTTC.

This clonotype was found many times. The V and J genes are TRBV7-2 and TRBJ2-3, with unresolved D. Germline lookup yields CDR1 SGHTA and CDR2 FQGNSA. There are 13 residues in the CDR3. The germline V and J ends were trimmed by 1 base and 5 bases, with 7 bases remaining between them. The CDR3 DNA sequence: TGTGCCAGCAGCTTAGTCGGTGAAGATACGCAGTATTTT. Translated, it gives CASSLVGEDTQYF.

This clonotype was seen a handful of times. V gene TRBV3-1 combines with J gene TRBJ2-3; possible D gene TRBD1, 7 bases. The CDR3 runs 19 residues. Germline CDR1 and CDR2: LGHDT and YNNKEL (reference sequence). V was pared by 4 bases and J by 3 bases, with 26 bases between. The CDR3 reads CASSPRERGIRGTTDTQYF. In DNA, the CDR3 is TGTGCCAGCAGCCCGCGAGAACGAGGGATCAGGGGGACTACAGATACGCAGTATTTT.

This clonotype was recorded a few times. The CDR3 protein is CSARAESHF. CDR3 in DNA: TGCAGCGCCCGTGCGGAGAGCCACTTT. This chain connects TRBV29-1 to TRBJ1-6; unclear D gene. The V gene's germline CDR1 is SQVTM and CDR2 ANQGSEA. The CDR3 loop spans 9 amino acids. V was trimmed by 7 bases and J by 18 bases, leaving 13 bases between them. Complete variable domain (other parts from reference TRBV29-1 and TRBJ1-6): SAVISQKPSRDICQRGTSLTIQCQVDSQVTMMFWYRQQPGQSLTLIATANQGSEATYESGFVIDKFPISRPNLTFSTLTVSNMSPEDSSIYLCSARAESHFGNGTRLTVT.

Only a few counts were recorded for this clonotype. The V gene is TRBV20-1, the J gene TRBJ1-1; maybe TRBD1 (5 bases). The CDR3 has 14 residues. Germline V gives CDR1 DFQATT, CDR2 SNEGSKA (reference sequence). V was clipped by 0 bases and J by 6 bases, with 14 bases between them. The CDR3 protein is CSAREGGGGAEAFF. The CDR3 nucleotides are TGCAGTGCTAGAGAGGGGGGAGGAGGCGCTGAAGCTTTCTTT.

There are many counts of this clonotype. The chain couples TRBV12-3 or TRBV12-4 to TRBJ2-3; D remains unclear. V lost 2 bases and J 3 bases, leaving 12 bases between the germline ends. CDR3 length equals 15 residues. The CDR3 DNA follows: TGTGCCAGCAGTTTATGGGGTGGGTCAACAGATACGCAGTATTTT. Its translation: CASSLWGGSTDTQYF.

V usage is TRBV6-5 and J usage is TRBJ2-7; TRBD1 might be the D (6 bases). The germline V gene has CDR1 MNHEY and CDR2 SVGAGI. Trimming took off 10 bases at V and 5 bases at J, with 18 bases between the two ends. The CDR3 extends over 13 amino acids. The CDR3: CATHKLQGHEQYF. In DNA form, the CDR3 reads TGTGCCACCCACAAGTTACAGGGCCACGAGCAGTACTTC.

This clonotype turned up a few times. The chain employs TRBV20-1 and TRBJ2-7, with D unclear. Germline assignment: CDR1 DFQATT and CDR2 SNEGSKA (reference sequence). CDR3 length: 13 residues. V lost 0 bases to trimming and J lost 2 bases, with 8 bases between them. The DNA of the CDR3 is TGCAGTGCTAGAGAGGACGTCGCCTACGAGCAGTACTTC. Encoded protein: CSAREDVAYEQYF.